This TCR beta chain is drawn from a study of breast tumors, draining lymph nodes, adjacent tissues. Germline V gene sequence: CDR1 SEHNR, CDR2 FQNEAQ (reference sequence). The CDR3 totals 13 residues. V was trimmed by 0 bases and J by 5 bases, leaving 8 bases between them. TCRdb reprocessed the multiplex PCR reads with MiXCR, giving one entry per CDR3 protein. Of about 200,000 distinct CDR3 sequences listed, less than 40% are singletons. Breast cancer patients provided tissue from their axillary draining lymph nodes. This clonotype came up many times. The antigen is unknown. Study-wide findings and caveats: Tumor and nontumor repertoires were significantly more similar in luminal-like than in basal-like breast cancer.

This receptor was identified in a female donor with breast cancer. Some clones in this sample may be carry-over from other donors' samples. The specimen sequenced was axillary lymph node tissue. The chain combines TRBV7-9 with TRBJ2-7; D not resolved. CDR3 DNA: TGTGCCAGCAGCTTAGCGGCCCCCCACGAGCAGTACTTC. It is translated as CASSLAAPHEQYF.